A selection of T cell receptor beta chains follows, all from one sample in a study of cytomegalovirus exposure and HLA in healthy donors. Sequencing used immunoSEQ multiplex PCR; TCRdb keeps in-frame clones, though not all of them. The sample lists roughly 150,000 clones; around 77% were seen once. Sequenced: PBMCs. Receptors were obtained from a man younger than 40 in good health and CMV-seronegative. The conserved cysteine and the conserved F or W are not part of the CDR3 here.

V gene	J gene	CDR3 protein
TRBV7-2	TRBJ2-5	ASSSGRGQETQY
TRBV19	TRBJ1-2	ASSIDLGQNYGYT
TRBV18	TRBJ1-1	ASSPPSKNTEAF
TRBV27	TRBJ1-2	ASSLSGGGSYGYT
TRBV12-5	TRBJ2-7	ASGQPGQRYEQY
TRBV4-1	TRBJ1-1	ASSQDTGGSAF
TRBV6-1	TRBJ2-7	ASRDSGLAVYEQY
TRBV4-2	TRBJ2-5	ASSQSSGLAGAEETQY
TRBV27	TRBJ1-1	ASTLNRHHTEAF
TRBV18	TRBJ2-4	ASSPVERAGKNIQY
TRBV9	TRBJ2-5	ASSVALAEGDQETQY
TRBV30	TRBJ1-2	ALGGVLHNYGYT
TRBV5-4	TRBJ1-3	ASSADRGRGNTIY
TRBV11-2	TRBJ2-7	ASSLAGLGYEQY
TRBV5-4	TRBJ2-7	ASSLDPGQGARYEQY
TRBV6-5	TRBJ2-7	ASSRRSANAYEQY
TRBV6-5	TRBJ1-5	ASSYTGGQPQH
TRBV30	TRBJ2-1	AWSAQGNEQF
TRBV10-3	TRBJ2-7	AISVQREAGEQY
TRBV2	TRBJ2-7	ASSDWLSYEQY
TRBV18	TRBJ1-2	ASSPDSRYGYT
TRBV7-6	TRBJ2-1	ASSFLSSGKGSEQF
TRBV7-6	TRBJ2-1	ASSLVDRDRVLNEQF
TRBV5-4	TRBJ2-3	ASSLVAGTDTQY
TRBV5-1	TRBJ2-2	ASRVGGVNTGELF
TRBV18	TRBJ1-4	ASTPQRGNEKLF
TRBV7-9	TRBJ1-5	ASSRGQENQPQH
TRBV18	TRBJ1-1	ASSPLGTGEAF
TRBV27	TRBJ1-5	ASRPHRDGNQPQH
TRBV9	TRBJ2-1	ASSVGGIRAIGHNEQF
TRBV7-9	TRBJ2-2	ASSLRGRLSGELF
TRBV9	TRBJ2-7	ASSVDRGTTYEQY
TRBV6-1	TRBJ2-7	ASSEASGTTYEQY
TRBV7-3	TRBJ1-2	ASSLLGQGYGYT
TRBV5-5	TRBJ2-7	ASSLGQGSYEQY
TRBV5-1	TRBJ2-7	ASSLGSNSYEQY
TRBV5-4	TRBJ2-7	ASSPFATATYEQY
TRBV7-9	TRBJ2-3	ASSLVPSDTQY
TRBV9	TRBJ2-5	ASSVSEGPYQETQY
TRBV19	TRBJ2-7	ASSMYQRDGEQY
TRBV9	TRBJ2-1	ASSVTVKGGAGDEQF
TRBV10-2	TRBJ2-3	ASSGAGSTDTQY
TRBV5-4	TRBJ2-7	ASSSSGRSLGN
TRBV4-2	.	ASSQVGGGSTYEQY
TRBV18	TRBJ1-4	ASSPSSGGATGNEKLF
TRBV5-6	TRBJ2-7	ASSLDGQGSPYEQY
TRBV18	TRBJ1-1	ASSILPAKSTEAF
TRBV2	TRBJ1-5	ASSETRGQPQH
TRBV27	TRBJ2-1	ASSPWTSGRDNEQF
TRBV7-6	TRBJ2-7	ASSLGRVYYEQY
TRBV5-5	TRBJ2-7	ASSLLGGEQY
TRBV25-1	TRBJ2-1	ASSESRREGGMDEQF
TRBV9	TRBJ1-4	ASSVSGTTNEKLF
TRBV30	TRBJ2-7	AWIPLGTGSSYEQY
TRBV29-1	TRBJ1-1	SVLTGHRNTEAF
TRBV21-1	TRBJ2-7	ASSRKREEGCEQY
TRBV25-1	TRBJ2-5	ASSPSFGDREETQY